This T cell receptor beta chain was found in a study of blood T cell repertoires in COVID-19. Original processing notes: The assay estimated nucleated cells by amplifying reference gene primers. Measured with immunoSEQ multiplex PCR; TCRdb has only the in-frame clones, and not every one. V and J calls and clone size are copied from that table; D and trimming were computed from the DNA. The sample lists 45,000 to 65,000 clones, more than 85% occurring once. The sequenced sample was peripheral blood. The receptor comes from a woman older than 75 with acute or convalescent COVID-19.

In DNA form, the CDR3 reads TGTGCCAGCAGTGCCCGGACACTCCTCCAGCCCCAGCATTTT. Protein product: CASSARTLLQPQHF. This sequence joins TRBV27 and TRBJ1-5; D is perhaps TRBD1 (5 bases). CDR3 length equals 14 residues. Germline V gene sequence: CDR1 MNHEY, CDR2 SMNVEV (reference sequence). V gave up 5 bases and J gave up 7 bases, with 15 bases separating them.